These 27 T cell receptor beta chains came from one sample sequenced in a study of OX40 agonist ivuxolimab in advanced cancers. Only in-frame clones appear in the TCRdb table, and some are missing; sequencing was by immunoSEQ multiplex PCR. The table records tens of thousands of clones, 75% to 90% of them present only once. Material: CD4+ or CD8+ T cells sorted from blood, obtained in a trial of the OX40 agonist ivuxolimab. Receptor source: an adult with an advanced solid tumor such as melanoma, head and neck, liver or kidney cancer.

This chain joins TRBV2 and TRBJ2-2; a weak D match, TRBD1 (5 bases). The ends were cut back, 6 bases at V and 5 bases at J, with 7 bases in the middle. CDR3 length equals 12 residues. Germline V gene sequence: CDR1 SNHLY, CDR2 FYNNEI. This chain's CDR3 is CASSPGTGELFF. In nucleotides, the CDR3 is TGTGCCAGCAGCCCAGGGACCGGGGAGCTGTTTTTT.

The CDR3 DNA reads as TGCAGCGTTGAGGGACAGGGGGACGACGAGCAGTACTTC. Its protein is CSVEGQGDDEQYF. The chain recombines TRBV29-1 with TRBJ2-7; TRBD1 agrees at 11 bases. In germline, CDR1 is SQVTM, CDR2 ANQGSEA. V was clipped by 3 bases and J by 5 bases; unmatched bases: 3. The CDR3 is made up of 13 amino acids.

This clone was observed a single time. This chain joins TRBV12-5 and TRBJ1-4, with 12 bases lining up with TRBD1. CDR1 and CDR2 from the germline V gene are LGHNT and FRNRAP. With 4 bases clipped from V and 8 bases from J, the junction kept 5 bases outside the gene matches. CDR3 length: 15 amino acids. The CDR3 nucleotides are TGTGCTAGTGGTTCGGGACAGGGGGCGAGAGAAAAACTGTTTTTT. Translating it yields CASGSGQGAREKLFF. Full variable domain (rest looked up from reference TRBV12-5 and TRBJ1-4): DARVTQTPRHKVTEMGQEVTMRCQPILGHNTVFWYRQTMMQGLELLAYFRNRAPLDDSGMPKDRFSAEMPDATLATLKIQPSEPRDSAVYFCASGSGQGAREKLFFGSGTQLSVL.

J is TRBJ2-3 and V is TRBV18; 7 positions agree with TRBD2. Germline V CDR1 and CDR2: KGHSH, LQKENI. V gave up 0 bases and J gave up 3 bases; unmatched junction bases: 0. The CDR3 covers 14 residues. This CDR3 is CASSPPGGTDTQYF. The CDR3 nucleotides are TGTGCCAGCTCACCACCGGGAGGGACAGATACGCAGTATTTT.

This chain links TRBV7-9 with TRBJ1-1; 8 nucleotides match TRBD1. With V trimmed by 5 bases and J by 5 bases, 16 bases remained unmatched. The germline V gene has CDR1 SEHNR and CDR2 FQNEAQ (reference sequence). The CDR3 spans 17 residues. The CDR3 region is CASSHPGGSRGRTEAFF. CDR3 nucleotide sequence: TGTGCCAGCAGCCATCCTGGGGGCTCCAGGGGGCGAACTGAAGCTTTCTTT.

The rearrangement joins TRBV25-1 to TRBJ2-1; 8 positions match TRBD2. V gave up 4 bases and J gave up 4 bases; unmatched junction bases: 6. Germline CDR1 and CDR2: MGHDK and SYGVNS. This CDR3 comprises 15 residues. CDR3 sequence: CASSGPAGAYNEQFF. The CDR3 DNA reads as TGTGCCAGCAGTGGCCCAGCGGGGGCATACAATGAGCAGTTCTTC.

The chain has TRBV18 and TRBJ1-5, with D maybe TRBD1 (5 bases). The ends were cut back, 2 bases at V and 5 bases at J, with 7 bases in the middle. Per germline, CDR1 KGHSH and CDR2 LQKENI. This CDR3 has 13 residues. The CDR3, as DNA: TGTGCCAGCTCACCAGCAGGGTATCAGCCCCAGCATTTT. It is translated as CASSPAGYQPQHF.

CDR3 nucleotides: TGTGCCAGCAGTGAATGGGGGGCACCGGGAACCGGGGAGCTGTTTTTT. Translation gives CASSEWGAPGTGELFF. The chain joins TRBV25-1 to TRBJ2-2, with D perhaps given as TRBD1 or TRBD2 (6 bases each). Germline V gene lookup returns CDR1 MGHDK and CDR2 SYGVNS. The CDR3 contains 16 residues. V gave up 1 base and J gave up 5 bases, with 14 bases separating them.

As DNA, the CDR3 is TGTGCCAGCATGGCTGTAGGGATAGACGGCTACACCTTC. Translation gives CASMAVGIDGYTF. J is TRBJ1-2 and V is TRBV7-9; D uncertain. V gave up 7 bases and J gave up 8 bases, with 17 bases separating them. The CDR3 totals 13 residues. The germline gives CDR1 SEHNR, CDR2 FQNEAQ (reference sequence).

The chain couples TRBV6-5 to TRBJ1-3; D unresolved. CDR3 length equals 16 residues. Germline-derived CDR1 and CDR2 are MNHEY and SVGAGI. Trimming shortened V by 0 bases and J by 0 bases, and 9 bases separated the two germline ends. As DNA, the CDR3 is TGTGCCAGCAGTTACTCAAGTGGGAGCTCTGGAAACACCATATATTTT. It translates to CASSYSSGSSGNTIYF.

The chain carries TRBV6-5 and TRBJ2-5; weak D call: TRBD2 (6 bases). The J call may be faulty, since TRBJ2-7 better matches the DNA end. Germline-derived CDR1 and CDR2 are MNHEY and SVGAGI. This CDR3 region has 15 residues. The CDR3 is CASAARRDLPYEQYF. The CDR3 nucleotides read TGTGCCAGCGCCGCACGGAGGGACCTCCCCTACGAGCAGTACTTC.

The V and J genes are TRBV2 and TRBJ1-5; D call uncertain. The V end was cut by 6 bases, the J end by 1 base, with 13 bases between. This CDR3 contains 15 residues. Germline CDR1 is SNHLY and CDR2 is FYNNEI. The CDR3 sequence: CASSPYSRSNQPQHF. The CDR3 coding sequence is TGTGCCAGCAGCCCATACAGCCGGAGCAATCAGCCCCAGCATTTT.

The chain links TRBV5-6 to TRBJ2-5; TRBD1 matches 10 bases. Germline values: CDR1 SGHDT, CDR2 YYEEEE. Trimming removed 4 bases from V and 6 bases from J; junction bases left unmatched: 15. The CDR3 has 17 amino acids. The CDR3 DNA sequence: TGTGCCAGCAGCCCGTCCCGGGACAGGGGACGGGGGAAGACCCAGTACTTC. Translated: CASSPSRDRGRGKTQYF.

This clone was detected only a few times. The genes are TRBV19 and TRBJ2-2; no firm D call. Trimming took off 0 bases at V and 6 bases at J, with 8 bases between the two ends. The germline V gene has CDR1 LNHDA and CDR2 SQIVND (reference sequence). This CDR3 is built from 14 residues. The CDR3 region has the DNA TGTGCCAGTAGTATAGATCATGGTTCCGGGGAGCTGTTTTTT. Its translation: CASSIDHGSGELFF.

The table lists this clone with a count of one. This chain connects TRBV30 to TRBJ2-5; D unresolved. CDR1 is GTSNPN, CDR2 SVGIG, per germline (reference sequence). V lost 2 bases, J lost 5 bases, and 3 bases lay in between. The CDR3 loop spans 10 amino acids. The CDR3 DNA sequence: TGTGCCTGGAGTAGGGAGACCCAGTACTTC. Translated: CAWSRETQYF.

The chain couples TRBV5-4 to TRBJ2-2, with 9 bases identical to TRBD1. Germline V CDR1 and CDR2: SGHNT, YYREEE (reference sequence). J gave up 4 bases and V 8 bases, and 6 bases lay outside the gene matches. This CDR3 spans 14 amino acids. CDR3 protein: CASRDRAATGELFF. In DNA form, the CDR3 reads TGTGCCAGTAGGGACAGGGCGGCCACCGGGGAGCTGTTTTTT.

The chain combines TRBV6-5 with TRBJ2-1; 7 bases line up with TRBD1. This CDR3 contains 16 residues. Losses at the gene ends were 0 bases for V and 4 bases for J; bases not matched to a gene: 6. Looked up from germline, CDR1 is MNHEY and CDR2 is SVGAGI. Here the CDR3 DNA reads TGTGCCAGCAGTTACTCGAGTGGACAGGCATACAATGAGCAGTTCTTC. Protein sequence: CASSYSSGQAYNEQFF.

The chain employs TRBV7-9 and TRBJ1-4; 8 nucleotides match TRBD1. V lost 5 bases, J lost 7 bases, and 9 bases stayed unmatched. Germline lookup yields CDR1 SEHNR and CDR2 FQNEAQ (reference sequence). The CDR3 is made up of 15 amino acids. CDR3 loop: CASSDAGQGGEKLFF. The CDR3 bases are TGTGCCAGCAGCGACGCCGGACAGGGAGGTGAAAAACTGTTTTTT.

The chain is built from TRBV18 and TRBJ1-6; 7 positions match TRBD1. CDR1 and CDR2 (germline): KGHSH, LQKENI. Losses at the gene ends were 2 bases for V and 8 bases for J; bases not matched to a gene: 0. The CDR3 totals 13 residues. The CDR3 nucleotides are TGTGCCAGCTCACCAGGACAGGATTCACCCCTCCACTTT. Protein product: CASSPGQDSPLHF.

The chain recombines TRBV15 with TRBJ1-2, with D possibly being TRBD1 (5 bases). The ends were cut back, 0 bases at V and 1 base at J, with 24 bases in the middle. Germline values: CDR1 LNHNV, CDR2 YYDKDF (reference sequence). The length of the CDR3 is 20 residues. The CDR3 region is CATSREPSHMGQSFNYGYTF. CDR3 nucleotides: TGTGCCACCAGCAGAGAACCTTCGCACATGGGGCAGTCGTTTAACTATGGCTACACCTTC.

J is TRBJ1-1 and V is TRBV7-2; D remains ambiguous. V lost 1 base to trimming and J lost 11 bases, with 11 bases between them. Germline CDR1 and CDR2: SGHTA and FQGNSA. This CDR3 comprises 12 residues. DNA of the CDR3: TGTGCCAGCAGCTTAGGACTTCGTGGGGCTTTCTTT. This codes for CASSLGLRGAFF. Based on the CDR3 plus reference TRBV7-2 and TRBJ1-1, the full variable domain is GAGVSQSPSNKVTEKGKDVELRCDPISGHTALYWYRQSLGQGLEFLIYFQGNSAPDKSGLPSDRFSAERTGGSVSTLTIQRTQQEDSAVYLCASSLGLRGAFFGQGTRLTVV.

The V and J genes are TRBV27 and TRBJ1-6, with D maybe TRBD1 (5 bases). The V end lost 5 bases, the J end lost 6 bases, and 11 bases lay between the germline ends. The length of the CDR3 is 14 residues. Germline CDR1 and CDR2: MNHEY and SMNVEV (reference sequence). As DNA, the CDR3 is TGTGCCAGCAGTCCGGGACCTAGTAATTCACCCCTCCACTTT. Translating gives CASSPGPSNSPLHF.

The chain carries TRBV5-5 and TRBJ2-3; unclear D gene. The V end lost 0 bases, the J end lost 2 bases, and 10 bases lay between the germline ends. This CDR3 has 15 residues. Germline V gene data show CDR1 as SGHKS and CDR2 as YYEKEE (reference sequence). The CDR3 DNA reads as TGTGCCAGCAGCTTGGACTGGAGAGACACAGATACGCAGTATTTT. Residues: CASSLDWRDTDTQYF.

CDR3 nucleotides: TGTGCCAGCAGTTTAAGGGAGACAAACATTCAGTACTTC. Translated, it gives CASSLRETNIQYF. The rearrangement links TRBV27 to TRBJ2-4; possibly TRBD2 for D (5 bases). The V gene lost 2 bases and the J gene lost 6 bases, with 8 bases spanning the gap. Germline CDR1 and CDR2: MNHEY and SMNVEV (reference sequence). The CDR3 spans 13 residues.

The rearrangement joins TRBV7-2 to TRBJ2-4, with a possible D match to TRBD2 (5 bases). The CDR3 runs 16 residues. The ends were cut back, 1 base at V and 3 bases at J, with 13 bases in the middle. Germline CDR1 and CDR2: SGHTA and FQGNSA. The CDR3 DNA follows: TGTGCCAGCAGCTTAGAGGCGGGTTTCGTCAAAAACATTCAGTACTTC. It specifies CASSLEAGFVKNIQYF.

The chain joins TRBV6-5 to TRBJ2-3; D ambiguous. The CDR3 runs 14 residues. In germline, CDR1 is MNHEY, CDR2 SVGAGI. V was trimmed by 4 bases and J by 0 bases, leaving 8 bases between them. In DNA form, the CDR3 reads TGTGCCAGCAGTTCCCCAGCGAGCACAGATACGCAGTATTTT. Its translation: CASSSPASTDTQYF.

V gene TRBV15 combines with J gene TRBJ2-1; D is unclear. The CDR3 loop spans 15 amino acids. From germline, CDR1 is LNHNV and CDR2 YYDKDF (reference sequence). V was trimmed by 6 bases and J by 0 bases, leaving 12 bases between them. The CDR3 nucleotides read TGTGCCACCAGTGCACCCACGAGCTCCTACAATGAGCAGTTCTTC. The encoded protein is CATSAPTSSYNEQFF.